This TCR beta chain was sequenced for a study of blood T cell repertoires in COVID-19 (dated by TCRdb to about 2020). Study-wide context: Collaborator samples came from the United States, Italy and Spain and covered acute and convalescent phases of COVID-19. The prospective study material was composed of cDNA or gDNA derived from T cells, B-cell-depleted T cells, or PBMCs. Subjects who had been exposed to COVID-19, were actively infected with it, or had recovered from it provided the deeply sampled blood TCRbeta repertoires that made up the dataset. The repertoires were released in a freely available public database meant as a resource for research on the immune response to SARS-CoV-2. The samples were drawn from two sources: the first 160 participants of the ongoing ImmuneRACE study, and 1,000 to 1,500 subjects contributed by 6 global collaborators. Nearly every sample came with metadata listing a de-identified subject ID, COVID-19 status, age in years and sex. HLA class I and class II types, where available, came from metadata supplied by the sample provider rather than from assay-based typing.

The CDR3 measures 15 amino acids from cysteine to phenylalanine. Solely the CDR3 DNA is kept, with 45 bases framed from the first base. Trimming removed 7 bases from V and 0 bases from J; the gene matches leave 4 bases unexplained. Taken from the germline V gene (reference sequence), the CDR1 and CDR2 loops are WNHNN and SYGVQD. TCRbeta CDR3 regions were amplified from genomic DNA using the immunoSEQ Assay, a bias-controlled multiplex PCR. For the original study's pipeline: The number of nucleated cells in each sample was estimated by amplification of reference gene primers within the assay. To quantify the absolute abundance of each unique TCRbeta CDR3 rearrangement, sequence reads were collapsed and filtered. For each sample, productive Simpson clonality was calculated as the square root of Simpson's diversity index over productive rearrangements. Drawn from immuneACCESS, this table holds only the in-frame rearrangements with V and J called that TCRdb kept. Clones are partly lost; checked studies trace under half to an unresolved V gene and leave the rest unexplained. V and J calls and clone size are those listed in that table; D and trimming were worked out from the DNA. This sample gives 200,000 to 300,000 clones in total; 75% to 85% of them show up just once. The ten largest account for roughly 8% of the sample.

One collaborating source in Seattle enrolled patients during active infection and followed them longitudinally through the course of disease. Whole blood was collected in K2EDTA tubes by collaborating institutions according to the institutions' own protocols. For TCRbeta analysis, collaborators shipped samples as frozen whole blood, isolated PBMCs, or DNA extracted from either of those sample types. Study-level results and caveats: The amount of clinical and demographic metadata varied by source and participant and was provided uncurated.

A word on this clone: What antigen it recognizes has not been identified. No much larger clone exists at a distance of one base, and base qualities are not known.

The receptor was isolated from a woman aged 80 or over with COVID-19, enrolled during active disease. Sample: peripheral blood. The chain is made from TRBV10-1 and TRBJ2-2; 8 nucleotides in the junction match TRBD2. The CDR3 loop reads CASKAGEANTGELFF. The DNA is as follows: TGCGCCAGCAAAGCGGGGGAGGCGAACACCGGGGAGCTGTTTTTT.